A selection of T cell receptor beta chains follows, all from one sample in a study of blood T cells in healthy people across ages. Each CDR3 protein is one row after TCRdb ran MiXCR on the 5' RACE reads. This table holds 850,000 to 1,100,000 distinct CDR3 sequences, 35% to 40% found once. Input material: blood. The receptors originated from a man in his late teens or twenties in good health. The CDR3 runs from the conserved cysteine through the conserved F or W. A D gene is named only where the DNA matches it firmly. Some rows have no size entry. The others give once, few or many, or a class for an expanded clone.

V gene: TRBV20-1
D gene: -
clone size: -
CDR3 length: 13
J gene: TRBJ2-2
CDR3 protein: CSAHGAPTGELFF
CDR3 DNA: TGCAGTGCTCACGGGGCACCCACCGGGGAGCTGTTTTTT

V gene: TRBV4-1
D gene: TRBD1
clone size: -
CDR3 length: 17
J gene: TRBJ1-4
CDR3 protein: CASSQDATGLSNEKLFF
CDR3 DNA: TGCGCCAGCAGCCAGGACGCGACAGGGCTTTCTAATGAAAAACTGTTTTTT

V gene: TRBV4-2
D gene: -
clone size: few
CDR3 length: 15
J gene: TRBJ1-4
CDR3 protein: CASSQTGQSNEKLFF
CDR3 DNA: TGTGCCAGCAGCCAAACTGGGCAGAGTAATGAAAAACTGTTTTTT

V gene: TRBV4-2
D gene: -
clone size: once
CDR3 length: 15
J gene: TRBJ1-2
CDR3 protein: CASSQDLGVIYGYTF
CDR3 DNA: TGTGCCAGCAGCCAAGATCTCGGGGTTATCTATGGCTACACCTTC

V gene: TRBV29-1
D gene: -
clone size: -
CDR3 length: 12
J gene: TRBJ1-2
CDR3 protein: CSVDFGSHGYTF
CDR3 DNA: TGCAGCGTTGACTTTGGGTCGCATGGCTACACCTTC

V gene: TRBV4-3
D gene: -
clone size: -
CDR3 length: 14
J gene: TRBJ2-3
CDR3 protein: CASSQESGVDTQYF
CDR3 DNA: TGCGCCAGCAGCCAAGAGAGTGGAGTAGATACGCAGTATTTT

V gene: TRBV10-3
D gene: -
clone size: -
CDR3 length: 12
J gene: TRBJ2-7
CDR3 protein: CAISENRYEQYF
CDR3 DNA: TGTGCCATCAGTGAGAACAGGTACGAGCAGTACTTC

V gene: TRBV5-1
D gene: TRBD1
clone size: -
CDR3 length: 17
J gene: TRBJ2-1
CDR3 protein: CASSFPDDRVSYNEQFF
CDR3 DNA: TGCGCCAGCAGCTTTCCCGATGACAGGGTTTCCTACAATGAGCAGTTCTTC

V gene: TRBV3-1
D gene: TRBD1
clone size: few
CDR3 length: 11
J gene: TRBJ2-7
CDR3 protein: CASSQRGQQYF
CDR3 DNA: TGTGCCAGCAGCCAGAGGGGGCAGCAGTACTTC

V gene: TRBV4-1
D gene: TRBD1
clone size: few
CDR3 length: 15
J gene: TRBJ1-4
CDR3 protein: CASSRSGTANEKLFF
CDR3 DNA: TGCGCCAGCAGCCGGTCTGGGACAGCTAATGAAAAACTGTTTTTT

V gene: TRBV11-1
D gene: -
clone size: -
CDR3 length: 14
J gene: TRBJ2-2
CDR3 protein: CASSITMGTGELFF
CDR3 DNA: TGTGCCAGCAGCATCACAATGGGGACCGGGGAGCTGTTTTTT

V gene: TRBV2
D gene: -
clone size: -
CDR3 length: 15
J gene: TRBJ2-5
CDR3 protein: CASSEARGIGETQYF
CDR3 DNA: TGTGCCAGCAGTGAAGCCCGGGGGATTGGTGAGACCCAGTACTTC

V gene: TRBV27
D gene: TRBD2
clone size: few
CDR3 length: 18
J gene: TRBJ2-1
CDR3 protein: CASSLSALAGFEYNEQFF
CDR3 DNA: TGTGCCAGCAGTTTATCCGCGCTAGCGGGGTTTGAGTACAATGAGCAGTTCTTC

V gene: TRBV20-1
D gene: TRBD2
clone size: -
CDR3 length: 14
J gene: TRBJ2-3
CDR3 protein: CSARRAGSTDTQYF
CDR3 DNA: TGCAGTGCTAGGCGAGCGGGGAGCACAGATACGCAGTATTTT

V gene: TRBV5-1
D gene: -
clone size: few
CDR3 length: 13
J gene: TRBJ1-1
CDR3 protein: CASSLLGGPEAFF
CDR3 DNA: TGCGCCAGCAGCTTGTTGGGGGGTCCTGAAGCTTTCTTT

V gene: TRBV12-3/TRBV12-4
D gene: -
clone size: few
CDR3 length: 17
J gene: TRBJ1-4
CDR3 protein: CASSLDDINLGNEKLFF
CDR3 DNA: TGTGCCAGCAGTCTGGACGACATTAACCTCGGTAATGAAAAACTGTTTTTT

V gene: TRBV10-3
D gene: TRBD1
clone size: -
CDR3 length: 16
J gene: TRBJ1-2
CDR3 protein: CAISESRTGPNYGYTF
CDR3 DNA: TGTGCCATCAGTGAGTCGAGGACAGGGCCTAACTATGGCTACACCTTC

V gene: TRBV4-1
D gene: TRBD1
clone size: few
CDR3 length: 16
J gene: TRBJ2-3
CDR3 protein: CASSQDRDGTGGTQYF
CDR3 DNA: TGCGCCAGCAGCCAAGACCGGGACGGCACAGGGGGTACGCAGTATTTT

V gene: TRBV11-3
D gene: -
clone size: -
CDR3 length: 13
J gene: TRBJ2-3
CDR3 protein: CASSREHRDTQYF
CDR3 DNA: TGTGCCAGCAGCAGGGAGCACAGGGATACGCAGTATTTT

V gene: TRBV9
D gene: -
clone size: -
CDR3 length: 15
J gene: TRBJ1-4
CDR3 protein: CASSPAGGVLEKLFF
CDR3 DNA: TGTGCCAGCAGCCCGGCCGGGGGGGTGCTGGAAAAACTGTTTTTT

V gene: TRBV20-1
D gene: TRBD2
clone size: -
CDR3 length: 16
J gene: TRBJ2-7
CDR3 protein: CSARMSGLAGFYEQYF
CDR3 DNA: TGCAGTGCTAGAATGTCGGGACTAGCGGGTTTCTACGAGCAGTACTTC

V gene: TRBV12-3/TRBV12-4
D gene: -
clone size: -
CDR3 length: 12
J gene: TRBJ2-1
CDR3 protein: CASNPSRGEQFF
CDR3 DNA: TGTGCCAGCAATCCGAGCCGGGGTGAGCAGTTCTTC

V gene: TRBV20-1
D gene: TRBD1
clone size: few
CDR3 length: 21
J gene: TRBJ2-6
CDR3 protein: CSADPGSSRGYSSSGANVLTF
CDR3 DNA: TGCAGTGCCGACCCAGGTTCTTCCAGGGGGTATTCTTCCTCTGGGGCCAACGTCCTGACTTTC

V gene: TRBV20-1
D gene: TRBD2
clone size: -
CDR3 length: 15
J gene: TRBJ2-1
CDR3 protein: CSVSVGLAGVDEQFF
CDR3 DNA: TGCAGTGTCTCGGTTGGTCTAGCGGGGGTCGATGAGCAGTTCTTC

V gene: TRBV7-6
D gene: -
clone size: once
CDR3 length: 15
J gene: TRBJ2-2
CDR3 protein: CASSLVSKNTGELFF
CDR3 DNA: TGTGCCAGCAGCTTAGTTAGCAAAAACACCGGGGAGCTGTTTTTT

V gene: TRBV24-1
D gene: -
clone size: -
CDR3 length: 12
J gene: TRBJ1-1
CDR3 protein: CATSEVGTEAFF
CDR3 DNA: TGTGCCACCAGTGAGGTGGGTACTGAAGCTTTCTTT

V gene: TRBV7-3
D gene: TRBD2
clone size: -
CDR3 length: 16
J gene: TRBJ2-7
CDR3 protein: CASSDRLAGGYNEQYF
CDR3 DNA: TGTGCCAGCAGCGACAGACTAGCGGGGGGTTACAATGAGCAGTACTTC

V gene: TRBV20-1
D gene: -
clone size: few
CDR3 length: 14
J gene: TRBJ2-5
CDR3 protein: CSAQARGYQETQYF
CDR3 DNA: TGCAGTGCTCAAGCGAGGGGGTACCAAGAGACCCAGTACTTC

V gene: TRBV4-1
D gene: -
clone size: once
CDR3 length: 13
J gene: TRBJ1-1
CDR3 protein: CASSQEGETEAFF
CDR3 DNA: TGCGCCAGCAGCCAAGAGGGAGAGACTGAAGCTTTCTTT

V gene: TRBV20-1
D gene: -
clone size: -
CDR3 length: 11
J gene: TRBJ1-2
CDR3 protein: CSAEDAYGYTF
CDR3 DNA: TGCAGTGCTGAGGACGCCTATGGCTACACCTTC

V gene: TRBV4-3
D gene: -
clone size: few
CDR3 length: 14
J gene: TRBJ1-1
CDR3 protein: CASSQSIVRVGAFF
CDR3 DNA: TGCGCCAGCAGCCAATCCATAGTTAGGGTCGGGGCTTTCTTT

V gene: TRBV27
D gene: TRBD1
clone size: few
CDR3 length: 14
J gene: TRBJ1-1
CDR3 protein: CASRMTGDNTEAFF
CDR3 DNA: TGTGCCAGCAGAATGACAGGGGACAACACTGAAGCTTTCTTT

V gene: TRBV20-1
D gene: TRBD2
clone size: few
CDR3 length: 18
J gene: TRBJ2-5
CDR3 protein: CSADGGLAGIPNRETQYF
CDR3 DNA: TGCAGTGCCGACGGGGGACTAGCGGGAATCCCGAATAGAGAGACCCAGTACTTC

V gene: TRBV12-3/TRBV12-4
D gene: TRBD2
clone size: -
CDR3 length: 18
J gene: TRBJ2-5
CDR3 protein: CTSSRATDQTSGGETQYF
CDR3 DNA: TGTACCAGCAGTCGGGCCACCGATCAAACTAGCGGGGGAGAGACCCAGTACTTC

V gene: TRBV27
D gene: -
clone size: -
CDR3 length: 14
J gene: TRBJ2-1
CDR3 protein: CASSELGVAETQFF
CDR3 DNA: TGTGCCAGCAGCGAACTAGGAGTCGCGGAGACCCAGTTCTTC

V gene: TRBV3-1
D gene: -
clone size: once
CDR3 length: 14
J gene: TRBJ1-2
CDR3 protein: CASSQDGGDFGYTF
CDR3 DNA: TGTGCCAGCAGCCAAGATGGAGGGGACTTCGGCTACACCTTC

V gene: TRBV10-3
D gene: -
clone size: -
CDR3 length: 16
J gene: TRBJ1-3
CDR3 protein: CAISGTGRPSGNTIYF
CDR3 DNA: TGTGCCATCAGTGGAACAGGACGACCCTCTGGAAACACCATATATTTT